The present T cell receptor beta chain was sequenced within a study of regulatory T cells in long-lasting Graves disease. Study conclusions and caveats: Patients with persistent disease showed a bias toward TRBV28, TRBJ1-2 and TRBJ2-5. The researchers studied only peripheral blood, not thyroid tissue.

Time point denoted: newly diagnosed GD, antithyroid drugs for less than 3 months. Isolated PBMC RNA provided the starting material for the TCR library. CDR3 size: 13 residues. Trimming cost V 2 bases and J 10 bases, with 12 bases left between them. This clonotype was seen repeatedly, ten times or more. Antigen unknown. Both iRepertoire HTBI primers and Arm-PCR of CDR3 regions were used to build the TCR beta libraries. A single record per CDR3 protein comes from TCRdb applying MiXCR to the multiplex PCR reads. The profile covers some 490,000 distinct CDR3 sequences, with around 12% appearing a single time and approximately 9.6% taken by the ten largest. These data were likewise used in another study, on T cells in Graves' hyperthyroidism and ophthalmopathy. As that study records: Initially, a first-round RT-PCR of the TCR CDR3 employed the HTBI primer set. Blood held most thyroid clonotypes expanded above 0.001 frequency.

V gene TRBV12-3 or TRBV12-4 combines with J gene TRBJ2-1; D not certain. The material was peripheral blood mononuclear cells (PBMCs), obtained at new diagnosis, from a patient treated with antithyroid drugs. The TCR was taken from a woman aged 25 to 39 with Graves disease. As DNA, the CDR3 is TGTGCCAGCAGTTTATTAGGAGCGCACGAGCAGTTCTTC. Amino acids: CASSLLGAHEQFF.